Included here is one TCR beta chain sequence, with context. The sample is drawn from a study of control samples from healthy donors and cancer patients. Germline CDR1 and CDR2: SGHRS and YFSETQ. V was clipped by 4 bases and J by 0 bases, with 9 bases between them. The CDR3 consists of 14 residues. Libraries were prepared by immunoSEQ multiplex PCR; TCRdb keeps only in-frame clonotypes and omits some of them. This sample carries roughly 130,000 clones, more than 85% of them seen once, and the ten largest clones take more than 6.5%. The origin of this receptor is a man aged 18 to 35 in good health. The rearrangement links TRBV5-1 to TRBJ2-3; D perhaps matches TRBD1 (6 bases). Sequenced material: blood. CDR3 nucleotide sequence: TGCGCCAGCAGCGCGCAGGGGAGCACAGATACGCAGTATTTT. Protein product: CASSAQGSTDTQYF.